The clone carrying this TCR beta chain was counted many times. Its antigen is not identified. V was pared by 4 bases and J by 8 bases, with 7 bases of the junction left unmatched. This CDR3 comprises 15 residues. Germline V gene lookup returns CDR1 SGHTA and CDR2 FQGNSA. One entry per CDR3 protein, called by TCRdb with MiXCR from the 5' RACE reads. The repertoire holds about 130,000 distinct CDR3 sequences, with about 6.4% as singletons. This specimen belongs to a study of CD8 T cells in ankylosing spondylitis. Study outcomes and limitations: What seemed typical of ankylosing spondylitis blood was a TCR beta motif built from fewer than ten highly homologous variants. Reported data indicate significant enrichment of disease-linked clones within matched ankylosing spondylitis synovial fluid. Clones linked to the disease showed a CD8+ phenotype. They occurred at relatively low frequencies in peripheral blood.

The receptor comes from a male donor with ankylosing spondylitis or in good health (not recorded which). Sequences were obtained from blood, either unsorted or a sorted T cell fraction (not recorded which). The V and J genes are TRBV7-2 and TRBJ2-4, with 11 bases lining up with TRBD2. For the CDR3, the DNA is TGTGCCAGCAGCTCTTTAGCGGGGGGGGAGGACATTCAGTACTTC. Translation gives CASSSLAGGEDIQYF.